The rows below give T cell receptor beta chains drawn from one sample of a study of identical twins. TCRdb itself ran the 5' RACE reads through MiXCR, one entry per CDR3 protein. The sample shows more than 400,000 distinct CDR3 sequences, approximately 16% of them seen only once. These sequences were also reported in another study, on yellow fever vaccine responses in identical twins.

Sequencing was done on a sample of CD4+ T cells sorted from blood. Source of these receptors: a woman aged 18-30 years in good health. The CDR3 runs from the conserved cysteine through the conserved F or W. D genes are given only for firm matches. Clone sizes are given selectively: once, few, many, or a class where the clone is expanded.

V: TRBV20-1
D: TRBD1
size: -
J: TRBJ1-3
DNA: TGCAGTGCTAGATTGACAGGGGGCTTCTCTGGAAACACCATATATTTT
CDR3: CSARLTGGFSGNTIYF

V: TRBV5-1
D: TRBD1
size: -
J: TRBJ2-2
DNA: TGCGCCAGCGCAACAGGGGGTTCTGGCACCGGGGAGCTGTTTTTT
CDR3: CASATGGSGTGELFF

V: TRBV24-1
D: -
size: -
J: TRBJ2-2
DNA: TGTGCCACCAGTGATAGGTCGCTGGGGGTAACCGGGGAGCTGTTTTTT
CDR3: CATSDRSLGVTGELFF

V: TRBV12-3/TRBV12-4
D: -
size: many
J: TRBJ2-3
DNA: TGTGCCAGCAGTTTAAGGGGGTCAGATACGCAGTATTTT
CDR3: CASSLRGSDTQYF

V: TRBV14
D: TRBD1
size: few
J: TRBJ1-1
DNA: TGTGCCAGCAGCCGGCAACAGGGGTCGAACACTGAAGCTTTCTTT
CDR3: CASSRQQGSNTEAFF

V: TRBV7-9
D: -
size: -
J: TRBJ2-5
DNA: TGTGCCAGCAGCCCACCTTTCGGCCTACAAGAGACCCAGTACTTC
CDR3: CASSPPFGLQETQYF

V: TRBV10-3
D: -
size: -
J: TRBJ1-2
DNA: TGTGCCATCAGTGAGTCTCAACCGGGGGCTAACTATGGCTACACCTTC
CDR3: CAISESQPGANYGYTF

V: TRBV14
D: -
size: -
J: TRBJ2-7
DNA: TGTGCCAGCAGCCAAGGTCTCCTGGAGCAGTACTTC
CDR3: CASSQGLLEQYF

V: TRBV5-1
D: TRBD2
size: few
J: TRBJ2-5
DNA: TGCGCCAGCAGCCCTAGCGGGTACCAAGAGACCCAGTACTTC
CDR3: CASSPSGYQETQYF

V: TRBV3-1
D: -
size: many
J: TRBJ2-1
DNA: TGTGCCAGCAGCCAAGATAAACAGGGGGGGAGCAATGAGCAGTTCTTC
CDR3: CASSQDKQGGSNEQFF

V: TRBV11-3
D: TRBD2
size: few
J: TRBJ2-2
DNA: TGTGCCAGCACGGGAGGAGGCACCGGGGAGCTGTTTTTT
CDR3: CASTGGGTGELFF

V: TRBV25-1
D: -
size: -
J: TRBJ1-6
DNA: TGTGCCAGCAGTGACCCCGGTGGTTCACCCCTCCACTTT
CDR3: CASSDPGGSPLHF

V: TRBV10-3
D: -
size: few
J: TRBJ2-2
DNA: TGTGCCATCAGTGAGCGAGGGCAAGAGGAGCTGTTTTTT
CDR3: CAISERGQEELFF

V: TRBV20-1
D: -
size: many
J: TRBJ1-5
DNA: TGCAGTGCTAGAGCCAGCAATCAGCCCCAGCATTTT
CDR3: CSARASNQPQHF

V: TRBV11-2
D: -
size: many
J: TRBJ2-1
DNA: TGTGCCAGCAGCTTGACGGGGGGAATGAGGGGGAATGAGCAGTTCTTC
CDR3: CASSLTGGMRGNEQFF

V: TRBV20-1
D: -
size: -
J: TRBJ1-6
DNA: TGCAGTGCTGGCCAGGGAGTTTCACCCCTCCACTTT
CDR3: CSAGQGVSPLHF

V: TRBV27
D: TRBD2
size: -
J: TRBJ2-1
DNA: TGTGCCAGCAGTTTTAACGGGGGGGGGTATGAGCAGTTCTTC
CDR3: CASSFNGGGYEQFF

V: TRBV7-9
D: -
size: -
J: TRBJ2-3
DNA: TGTGCCAGCAGCTTCGGAAGAACGGATACGCAGTATTTT
CDR3: CASSFGRTDTQYF

V: TRBV20-1
D: TRBD2
size: -
J: TRBJ2-1
DNA: TGCAGTGCTAGAGATCCGGGACTAGCGATTGAGCAGTTCTTC
CDR3: CSARDPGLAIEQFF

V: TRBV20-1
D: TRBD2
size: few
J: TRBJ2-3
DNA: TGCAGTGCTAGAGACGCACTAGCGGTTAACACAGATACGCAGTATTTT
CDR3: CSARDALAVNTDTQYF

V: TRBV18
D: -
size: -
J: TRBJ1-5
DNA: TGTGCCAGCTCACCAAAGAGAGACAATCAGCCCCAGCATTTT
CDR3: CASSPKRDNQPQHF

V: TRBV3-1
D: -
size: -
J: TRBJ2-1
DNA: TGTGCCAGCAGCCAGGCTGGAGGGCGTGAGCAGTTCTTC
CDR3: CASSQAGGREQFF

V: TRBV20-1
D: TRBD1
size: -
J: TRBJ1-1
DNA: TGCAGTGCTGGGGACAGCAGATTGGCTGAAGCTTTCTTT
CDR3: CSAGDSRLAEAFF

V: TRBV5-6
D: -
size: -
J: TRBJ1-5
DNA: TGTGCCAGCAGCGGCGGACGGGCGGGGAAACAGCCCCAGCATTTT
CDR3: CASSGGRAGKQPQHF

V: TRBV7-2
D: -
size: -
J: TRBJ2-7
DNA: TGTGCCAGCAGCTTACCCGGGCCACCTAGGTACGAGCAGTACTTC
CDR3: CASSLPGPPRYEQYF

V: TRBV2
D: TRBD1
size: few
J: TRBJ2-1
DNA: TGTGCCAGCAGTCCGACAGGGACTGAGCAGTTCTTC
CDR3: CASSPTGTEQFF

V: TRBV28
D: -
size: few
J: TRBJ2-5
DNA: TGTGCCAGCAGTTTAAGGTCTGCGATTCAAGAGACCCAGTACTTC
CDR3: CASSLRSAIQETQYF

V: TRBV29-1
D: -
size: -
J: TRBJ1-4
DNA: TGCAGCGTTGAAGATCCCCTCGGCAGGGAAAAACTGTTTTTT
CDR3: CSVEDPLGREKLFF

V: TRBV7-9
D: TRBD2
size: many
J: TRBJ2-1
DNA: TGTGCCAGCAGCTTAGCGCCTAGCGGGAATTACAATGAGCAGTTCTTC
CDR3: CASSLAPSGNYNEQFF

V: TRBV6-1
D: TRBD1
size: few
J: TRBJ2-1
DNA: TGTGCCAGCAGTAAACCCGGGCCAGAAGGACAGGTCAACCACAATGAGCAGTTCTTC
CDR3: CASSKPGPEGQVNHNEQFF

V: TRBV12-3/TRBV12-4
D: TRBD1
size: many
J: TRBJ1-5
DNA: TGTGCCAGCAGTCCCAAACAAAGGACAGGTAATCAGCCCCAGCATTTT
CDR3: CASSPKQRTGNQPQHF

V: TRBV3-1
D: -
size: -
J: TRBJ2-3
DNA: TGTGCCAGCAGAGGGACAATGGGAAGCACAGATACGCAGTATTTT
CDR3: CASRGTMGSTDTQYF

V: TRBV20-1
D: TRBD1
size: -
J: TRBJ2-3
DNA: TGCAGTGCTAGACGACAGGGTCCGTGGACAGATACGCAGTATTTT
CDR3: CSARRQGPWTDTQYF

V: TRBV27
D: TRBD1
size: few
J: TRBJ2-1
DNA: TGTGCCAGCAGTTGGGAGGGGACAGGGCGCAATGAGCAGTTCTTC
CDR3: CASSWEGTGRNEQFF

V: TRBV10-3
D: -
size: -
J: TRBJ2-2
DNA: TGTGCCATCAGTGAACGGGCGAACACCGGGGAGCTGTTTTTT
CDR3: CAISERANTGELFF

V: TRBV29-1
D: -
size: few
J: TRBJ2-1
DNA: TGCACTGCGGGGGCCTCCTCCTACAATGAGCAGTTCTTC
CDR3: CTAGASSYNEQFF

V: TRBV18
D: -
size: -
J: TRBJ2-2
DNA: TGTGCCAGCTCCGTGGGGGCCTTATCGAACACCGGGGAGCTGTTTTTT
CDR3: CASSVGALSNTGELFF

V: TRBV20-1
D: -
size: once
J: TRBJ1-4
DNA: TGCAGTGCTAGGCCCCCGGACTGGGGGATTGAAAAACTGTTTTTT
CDR3: CSARPPDWGIEKLFF

V: TRBV6-5
D: -
size: many
J: TRBJ1-5
DNA: TGTGCCAGCAGTTACAATGGCAATCAGCCCCAGCATTTT
CDR3: CASSYNGNQPQHF

V: TRBV11-2
D: TRBD2
size: -
J: TRBJ2-1
DNA: TGTGCCAGCAGCTTACTCCGCCCTAGCGGGAGTTCCTACAATGAGCAGTTCTTC
CDR3: CASSLLRPSGSSYNEQFF

V: TRBV5-1
D: -
size: few
J: TRBJ2-3
DNA: TGCGCCAGCAGCTTTAGTATCGGAGGCACAGATACGCAGTATTTT
CDR3: CASSFSIGGTDTQYF